This T cell receptor (beta chain) was sequenced during a study of CD8 T cells in Susac syndrome. The CD8+ and CD4+ T cells were negatively isolated, with the TEMRA cells enriched by FACS. Trimming stripped 2 bases from V and 6 bases from J, with 10 bases between. This CDR3 is 13 amino acids long. With random hexamers, about 0.5 to 1 ug RNA was reverse transcribed. The CDR3 of TCR beta was amplified by immunoSEQ multiplex PCR across 54 Vbeta and 13 Jbeta. MiXCR was run by TCRdb on the immunoSEQ multiplex PCR reads, yielding one entry per CDR3 protein. This table holds about 240,000 distinct CDR3 sequences, about 95% found once.

V usage is TRBV23-1 and J usage is TRBJ2-5; a possible D gene is TRBD2 (6 bases). TRBV23-1 is reported as an ORF; its role is uncertain. This sequence was found in a human donor with Susac syndrome. Sequencing used CD4+ T cells from PBMCs. CDR3 coding DNA: TGCGCCAGCAGTCAAACGGAGGGGAAGACCCAGTACTTC. Its protein is CASSQTEGKTQYF.